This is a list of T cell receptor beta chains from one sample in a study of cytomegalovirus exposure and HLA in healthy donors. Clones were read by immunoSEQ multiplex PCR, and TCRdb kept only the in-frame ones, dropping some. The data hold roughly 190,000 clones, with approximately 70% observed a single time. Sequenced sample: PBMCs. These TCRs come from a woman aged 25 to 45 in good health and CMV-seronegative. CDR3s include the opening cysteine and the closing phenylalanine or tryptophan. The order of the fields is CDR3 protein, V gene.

CDR3 protein: CASSASDRVNGYTF; V gene: TRBV6-1
CDR3 protein: CASTRVDAGNTDTQYF; V gene: TRBV5-6
CDR3 protein: CASRSRTGLYEQYF; V gene: TRBV2
CDR3 protein: CASSLSGVGQPQHF; V gene: TRBV7-9
CDR3 protein: CASSPLAGGVNTQYF; V gene: TRBV7-9
CDR3 protein: CASSKVGGANSNQPQHF; V gene: TRBV7-2
CDR3 protein: CASSQLQGPNSNQPQHF; V gene: TRBV23-1
CDR3 protein: CASSLGQGAAYEQYF; V gene: TRBV4-2
CDR3 protein: CSVERLATWQFF; V gene: TRBV29-1
CDR3 protein: CASSPPVIAGHYEQYF; V gene: TRBV27
CDR3 protein: CASSIVLGRGTKPQHF; V gene: TRBV19
CDR3 protein: CASKLDRASNQPQHF; V gene: TRBV2
CDR3 protein: CASSQVPGTHSYEQYF; V gene: TRBV4-1
CDR3 protein: CASSFRETQYF; V gene: TRBV27
CDR3 protein: CASSRQGATNEKLFF; V gene: TRBV4-1
CDR3 protein: CASSLGTGELNQPQHF; V gene: TRBV7-3
CDR3 protein: CASSLALGERGGPRQYF; V gene: TRBV7-2
CDR3 protein: CASSGLLYNEQFF; V gene: TRBV9
CDR3 protein: CASSLWAGGIYEQYF; V gene: TRBV14
CDR3 protein: CASSGDFSSYNEQFF; V gene: TRBV6-5
CDR3 protein: CASSLEQGGTEAFF; V gene: TRBV5-5
CDR3 protein: CASSLVGPPRSYEQYF; V gene: TRBV7-6
CDR3 protein: CASSQFSGGYYEQYF; V gene: TRBV4-1
CDR3 protein: CASSLPGDTGELFF; V gene: TRBV7-9
CDR3 protein: CASSVDRANYGYTF; V gene: TRBV9
CDR3 protein: CASSLGTGAANEKLFF; V gene: TRBV7-3
CDR3 protein: CARSPEGRPSYNEQFF; V gene: TRBV5-6
CDR3 protein: CASSLTGTTNNEQFF; V gene: TRBV7-3